The 28 T cell receptor beta chains reported below all come from one sample, sequenced in a study of T-cell reconstitution after alpha-beta-depleted transplantation in children. The TCRbeta library incorporated unique molecular identifiers. A single record per CDR3 protein comes from TCRdb applying MiXCR to the PCR reads. The repertoire holds a few hundred thousand distinct CDR3 sequences, with approximately 9.8% as singletons. The material was PBMCs from the stem cell graft donor, obtained from the stem cell graft. The receptors here all came from a human donor who donated a stem cell graft to a child with SCID.

This clonotype was counted many times. This sequence joins TRBV7-7 and TRBJ2-2; 8 bases align to TRBD2. Looked up from germline, CDR1 is SSHAT and CDR2 is FNYEAQ (reference sequence). The CDR3 runs to 16 residues. The junction had 3 bases not matched to a gene; V was cut back by 3 bases and J by 0 bases. CDR3 DNA sequence: TGTGCCAGCAGCTTTGCGGGGGGCTCGAACACCGGGGAGCTGTTTTTT. Its translation is CASSFAGGSNTGELFF.

This clonotype came up many times. The CDR3 loop reads CASSSPWGDYNEQFF. The DNA for the CDR3 is TGTGCCAGCAGTTCCCCATGGGGGGACTACAATGAGCAGTTCTTC. This rearrangement joins TRBV28 to TRBJ2-1; a possible D gene is TRBD2 (6 bases). The CDR3 consists of 15 residues. Germline CDR1 reads MDHEN; CDR2 reads SYDVKM. Trimming took 4 bases from V and 3 from J, leaving 13 bases between them.

There are a few counts of this clonotype. The chain joins TRBV20-1 to TRBJ2-1, with 13 positions matching TRBD2. The germline V gene has CDR1 DFQATT and CDR2 SNEGSKA (reference sequence). Trimming at V came to 3 bases and at J to 8 bases, leaving 10 bases not matched to a gene. This CDR3 is 16 amino acids long. The CDR3 DNA follows: TGCAGTGCTAGGGGGACTAGCGGGAATCTCGTTGATGAGCAGTTCTTC. This translates into CSARGTSGNLVDEQFF.

This clonotype was counted between two and nine times. The chain couples TRBV6-5 to TRBJ1-1; D unclear. Germline V gene data show CDR1 as MNHEY and CDR2 as SVGAGI. The CDR3 is 13 residues long. V was pared by 0 bases and J by 10 bases, with 12 bases between. The CDR3: CASSYSATYGAFF. The CDR3 nucleotides read TGTGCCAGCAGTTACTCGGCTACGTATGGAGCTTTCTTT.

The chain carries TRBV7-9 and TRBJ2-1; no reliable D call. From germline, CDR1 is SEHNR and CDR2 FQNEAQ (reference sequence). The CDR3 sequence is 15 residues long. Trimming took 4 bases from V and 7 from J, leaving 17 bases between them. The CDR3 sequence: CASSYQQIQRNEQFF. The CDR3 DNA is TGTGCCAGCAGCTACCAGCAGATTCAGAGGAATGAGCAGTTCTTC.

Remarks on this clonotype: A much larger clone differs by one base, so this may be a read error. This chain links TRBV7-2 with TRBJ2-7; unclear D gene. This CDR3 comprises 14 residues. Germline assignment: CDR1 SGHTA and CDR2 FQGNSA. The CDR3 nucleotides read TGTTCCAGCAGCTTAAGTTACTCCACCCACGAGCAGTACTTC. Protein sequence: CSSSLSYSTHEQYF.

This clonotype has more than one count but fewer than ten. Possible read error: a much larger clone is one base away. The chain employs TRBV24-1 and TRBJ2-7, with TRBD1 identical over 9 bases. The CDR3 runs to 14 residues. J lost 4 bases, V lost 12 bases, and 12 bases had no gene match. Germline V CDR1 and CDR2: KGHDR, SFDVKD. The CDR3 sequence is CAPSKPTGGYEQYF. CDR3 DNA: TGTGCCCCCTCCAAGCCGACAGGGGGTTACGAGCAGTACTTC.

This clonotype was seen ten or more times. CDR3 nucleotide sequence: TGTGCCAGCAGCTCGACAGCCTATGGCTACACCTTC. It translates to CASSSTAYGYTF. The V call is TRBV7-9, the J call TRBJ1-2, with D possibly being TRBD1 (5 bases). V lost 4 bases to trimming and J lost 4 bases, with 7 bases between them. The CDR3 runs 12 residues. Germline V lookup: CDR1 SEHNR, CDR2 FQNEAQ (reference sequence).

Many counts were recorded for this clonotype. In DNA form, the CDR3 reads TGCAGTGCTAGTTGCATATGGGAGACCCAGTACTTC. Translating gives CSASCIWETQYF. The genes are TRBV20-1 and TRBJ2-5; D unclear. Germline CDR1 is DFQATT and CDR2 is SNEGSKA (reference sequence). This CDR3 is built from 12 residues. The V gene lost 3 bases and the J gene lost 5 bases, with 10 bases spanning the gap.

This clonotype was counted only a few times. The V gene is TRBV11-1, the J gene TRBJ2-1, with D unresolved. CDR1 is SGHAT and CDR2 is FQDESV in the germline V gene (reference sequence). The CDR3 has 19 amino acids. Trimming took off 2 bases at V and 3 bases at J, with 23 bases between the two ends. CDR3 in DNA: TGTGCCAGCAGCTTACAGTCTCGGGTAGACCCGAGATACTACAATGAGCAGTTCTTC. Translated: CASSLQSRVDPRYYNEQFF.

This clonotype was seen ten or more times. V is TRBV15 and J is TRBJ2-7, with D maybe TRBD2 (5 bases). The V and J ends lost 5 bases and 0 bases respectively, with 17 bases between them. The CDR3 contains 16 residues. CDR1 is LNHNV and CDR2 is YYDKDF in the germline V gene (reference sequence). The CDR3: CATSPRRTAFSYEQYF. CDR3 nucleotide sequence: TGTGCCACCAGCCCGAGACGGACTGCGTTCTCCTACGAGCAGTACTTC.

As to this clonotype: Since a much larger clone is just one base distant, this may be a read error. This sequence joins TRBV5-1 and TRBJ2-5, with 9 bases identical to TRBD2. The CDR3 has 13 amino acids. CDR1 is SGHRS, CDR2 YFSETQ, per germline. CDR3 in DNA: TGCACCAGCGGGAGGACAGTACAAGAGACCCAGTACTTC. Translated: CTSGRTVQETQYF.

This clonotype was counted at least ten times. The rearrangement links TRBV20-1 to TRBJ2-1, with unresolved D. The CDR3 length is 14 residues. The V gene lost 1 base and the J gene lost 0 bases, with 7 bases spanning the gap. Germline loops: CDR1 DFQATT, CDR2 SNEGSKA (reference sequence). Here the CDR3 reads CSARAPSSYNEQFF. CDR3 nucleotides: TGCAGTGCTAGAGCGCCGAGCTCCTACAATGAGCAGTTCTTC.

Worth noting for this clonotype: This may arise from a read error, as a much more abundant clone is one base away. The chain is built from TRBV9 and TRBJ2-1; 12 bases are shared with TRBD2. The CDR3 has 18 residues. Germline V gene data show CDR1 as SGDLS and CDR2 as YYNGEE. The ends lost 4 bases at V and 6 bases at J; junction bases unmatched: 14. In nucleotides, the CDR3 is TGTGCCAGCAGCCTCGACACTAGCGGGGGGACACCCTTCAATGAGCAGTTCTTC. Its translation: CASSLDTSGGTPFNEQFF. Variable domain in full (rest from reference TRBV9 and TRBJ2-1): DSGVTQTPKHLITATGQRVTLRCSPRSGDLSVYWYQQSLDQGLQFLIQYYNGEERAKGNILERFSAQQFPDLHSELNLSSLELGDSALYFCASSLDTSGGTPFNEQFFGPGTRLTVL.

This clonotype came up many times. This chain joins TRBV20-1 and TRBJ1-5; D ambiguous. CDR3 length: 13 residues. The V gene lost 3 bases and the J gene lost 9 bases, with 15 bases spanning the gap. Germline loops: CDR1 DFQATT, CDR2 SNEGSKA (reference sequence). CDR3 in amino acids: CSARPGRLGPQHF. The CDR3 DNA sequence: TGCAGTGCTAGGCCCGGACGTTTGGGGCCCCAGCATTTT.

This clonotype was observed many times. V usage is TRBV24-1 and J usage is TRBJ2-1, with 8 positions matching TRBD1. V lost 5 bases, J lost 1 base, and 0 bases stayed unmatched. This CDR3 is built from 14 residues. CDR1 and CDR2 from the germline V gene are KGHDR and SFDVKD. CDR3 DNA sequence: TGTGCCACCAGTGGGACAGGGTCCTACAATGAGCAGTTCTTC. Its translation is CATSGTGSYNEQFF.

This clonotype showed up many times. This chain links TRBV15 with TRBJ1-5; tentatively, D is TRBD1 (5 bases). V was trimmed by 2 bases and J by 9 bases, leaving 14 bases between them. Germline assignment: CDR1 LNHNV and CDR2 YYDKDF (reference sequence). The CDR3 sequence is 14 residues long. CDR3 sequence reads: CATSRTTARTPQHF. Here the CDR3 DNA reads TGTGCCACCAGCAGAACGACAGCCAGAACGCCCCAGCATTTT. The entire variable domain, with the rest obtained from reference TRBV15 and TRBJ1-5, is as follows: DAMVIQNPRYQVTQFGKPVTLSCSQTLNHNVMYWYQQKSSQAPKLLFHYYDKDFNNEADTPDNFQSRRPNTSFCFLDIRSPGLGDTAMYLCATSRTTARTPQHFGDGTRLSIL.

There are many counts of this clonotype. The chain uses TRBV6-2 or TRBV6-3 and TRBJ2-7; 9 nucleotides align to TRBD1. CDR1 is MNHEY and CDR2 is SVGEGT in the germline V gene. The CDR3 has 21 amino acids. Trimming took 2 bases from V and 0 from J; bases not matched to a gene: 20. The DNA of the CDR3 is TGTGCCAGCAGTTACAATAGTTTTTTCCCGGGACAGGGTATCCCCTCCTACGAGCAGTACTTC. Translation: CASSYNSFFPGQGIPSYEQYF.

This clonotype was detected many times. This chain joins TRBV2 and TRBJ2-3; 9 positions agree with TRBD1. CDR1 SNHLY and CDR2 FYNNEI come from the germline V gene. There are 13 residues in the CDR3. V was pared by 7 bases and J by 4 bases, with 3 bases of the junction left unmatched. The DNA for the CDR3 is TGTGCCAGCAAACAGGGGGCAGCAGATACGCAGTATTTT. Protein product: CASKQGAADTQYF.

This clonotype was counted ten times or more. V usage is TRBV10-3 and J usage is TRBJ1-1, with D perhaps matching TRBD1 (5 bases). Trimming stripped 6 bases from V and 8 bases from J, with 13 bases between. There are 12 residues in the CDR3. The germline CDR1 and CDR2 sequences are ENHRY and SYGVKD. The CDR3 spells CAISPQAKEAFF. In DNA, the CDR3 is TGTGCCATCAGCCCACAGGCCAAGGAAGCTTTCTTT.

Many counts were recorded for this clonotype. The chain employs TRBV5-1 and TRBJ1-1, with D tentatively TRBD1 (5 bases). Per germline, CDR1 SGHRS and CDR2 YFSETQ. The CDR3 loop spans 16 amino acids. The ends were cut back, 1 base at V and 1 base at J, with 14 bases in the middle. The CDR3 spells CASSLQGPTQNTEAFF. The DNA for the CDR3 is TGCGCCAGCAGCTTGCAGGGCCCCACCCAGAACACTGAAGCTTTCTTT. The entire variable domain, with the rest obtained from reference TRBV5-1 and TRBJ1-1, is as follows: KAGVTQTPRYLIKTRGQQVTLSCSPISGHRSVSWYQQTPGQGLQFLFEYFSETQRNKGNFPGRFSGRQFSNSRSEMNVSTLELGDSALYLCASSLQGPTQNTEAFFGQGTRLTVV.

This clonotype came up many times. The chain couples TRBV12-3 or TRBV12-4 to TRBJ1-2, with D unclear. V was trimmed by 8 bases and J by 7 bases, leaving 17 bases between them. CDR3 length: 13 residues. CDR3 protein: CASETPNESGYTF. In DNA, the CDR3 is TGTGCCAGCGAGACACCCAATGAGAGTGGCTACACCTTC.

The sample holds many counts of this clonotype. This chain links TRBV5-1 with TRBJ2-2; 9 positions match TRBD2. V shed 4 bases and J 4 bases; nucleotides not matched to a gene: 17. This CDR3 is 19 amino acids long. Germline V gene data show CDR1 as SGHRS and CDR2 as YFSETQ. The CDR3 loop reads CASSLEGLAVGRGTGELFF. CDR3 coding DNA: TGCGCCAGCAGCCTGGAGGGACTAGCCGTCGGACGTGGCACCGGGGAGCTGTTTTTT.

This clonotype has ten or more counts. The chain has TRBV6-1 and TRBJ1-5; D not resolved. The CDR3 totals 13 residues. Germline assignment: CDR1 MNHNS and CDR2 SASEGT. Trimming left V 1 base short and J 2 bases short, with 3 bases between. The CDR3 DNA follows: TGTGCCAGCAGTGAAGTTGGCAATCAGCCCCAGCATTTT. Protein sequence: CASSEVGNQPQHF.

The chain joins TRBV11-2 to TRBJ2-7, with 10 bases that match TRBD1. Trimming took 3 bases from V and 1 from J; bases not matched to a gene: 6. Germline CDR1 is SGHAT and CDR2 is FQNNGV. The CDR3 loop spans 16 amino acids. The CDR3 region is CASSFEPGQGSYEQYF. Written as DNA, the CDR3 is TGTGCCAGCAGCTTCGAACCGGGACAGGGGTCCTACGAGCAGTACTTC.

This chain links TRBV4-1 with TRBJ2-7, with D unresolved. V lost 0 bases and J 0 bases, leaving 6 bases between the germline ends. This CDR3 spans 14 amino acids. CDR1 is MGHRA and CDR2 is YSYEKL in the germline V gene. In DNA, the CDR3 is TGCGCCAGCAGCCAAGATCTGGGCTCCTACGAGCAGTACTTC. Translated, it gives CASSQDLGSYEQYF.

This clonotype was seen repeatedly, ten times or more. This chain links TRBV20-1 with TRBJ1-1; D may be TRBD1 (5 bases). The CDR3 contains 13 residues. Germline-derived CDR1 and CDR2 are DFQATT and SNEGSKA (reference sequence). Deletions cut 5 bases from V and 5 bases from J, with 15 bases between. In nucleotides, the CDR3 is TGCAGTGCTTTACGGGACCTCGGTACTGAAGCTTTCTTT. Its protein is CSALRDLGTEAFF.

This clonotype occurred many times. This chain links TRBV13 with TRBJ1-1; 8 positions match TRBD1. This CDR3 comprises 16 residues. V trimming: 2 bases; J trimming: 1 base; junction bases outside the gene matches: 6. Germline V CDR1 and CDR2: PRHDT, FYEKMQ (reference sequence). The CDR3 nucleotides read TGTGCCAGCAGCTTATCCCGGGACAGGTGGAACACTGAAGCTTTCTTT. This gives the protein CASSLSRDRWNTEAFF.